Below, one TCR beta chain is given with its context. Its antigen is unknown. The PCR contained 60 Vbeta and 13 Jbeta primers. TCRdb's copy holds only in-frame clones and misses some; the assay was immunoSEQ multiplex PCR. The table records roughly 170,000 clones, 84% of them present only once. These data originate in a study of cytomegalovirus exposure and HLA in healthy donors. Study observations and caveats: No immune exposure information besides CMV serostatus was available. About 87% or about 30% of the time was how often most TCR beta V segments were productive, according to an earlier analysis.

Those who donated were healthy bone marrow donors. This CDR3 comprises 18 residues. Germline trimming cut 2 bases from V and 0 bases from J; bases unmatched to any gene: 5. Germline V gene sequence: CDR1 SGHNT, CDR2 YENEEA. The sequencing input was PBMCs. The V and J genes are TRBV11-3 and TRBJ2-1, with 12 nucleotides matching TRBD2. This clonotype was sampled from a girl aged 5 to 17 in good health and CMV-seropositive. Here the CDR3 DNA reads TGTGCCAGCAGCTTAAACCTAGCGGGGGGGGGCTCCTACAATGAGCAGTTCTTC. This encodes CASSLNLAGGGSYNEQFF.